This TCR beta chain is drawn from a study of blood T cells in healthy people across ages. Study-level points and caveats: Researchers deemed the diversity estimates from one million T cells underestimates.

Trimming at V came to 3 bases and at J to 7 bases, leaving 9 bases not matched to a gene. Germline V lookup: CDR1 DFQATT, CDR2 SNEGSKA (reference sequence). The CDR3 is 14 residues long. Comments on this clonotype: What it recognizes is unknown.

For the second PCR, which ran for about 7 to 11 cycles, a sample-barcoded 5' primer and a J-beta primer mix were used. TCRdb reprocessed the 5' RACE reads with MiXCR, giving one entry per CDR3 protein. The data show some 930,000 distinct CDR3 sequences, 25% to 30% seen once. This sample also appeared in a second study, on T cells of mothers and their children. That investigation notes: Unrelated pairs and related pairs have their TCR recombination output shaped similarly by thymic selection.

The clonotype was recovered from a woman between 35 and 50 years old in good health. The sequenced sample consisted of blood. The genes are TRBV20-1 and TRBJ2-1; 7 bases align to TRBD2. The CDR3 DNA follows: TGCAGTGCTAGGACTAGCCGGTCCTCGAATGAGCAGTTCTTC. Translating it yields CSARTSRSSNEQFF.